The 29 T cell receptor beta chains reported below all come from one sample, sequenced in a study of blood T cell repertoires in COVID-19. Assay used: immunoSEQ multiplex PCR; TCRdb lists only in-frame clones, some missing. There are about 49,000 clones in the sample; approximately 90% occur only once, and 10% to 15% lies in the top ten. Specimen: peripheral blood. These receptors all come from an elderly man with acute or convalescent COVID-19.

The rearrangement uses TRBV2 and TRBJ2-2; weak D call: TRBD1 (5 bases). V was trimmed by 7 bases and J by 8 bases, leaving 14 bases between them. Germline-derived CDR1 and CDR2 are SNHLY and FYNNEI. The CDR3 is 13 amino acids. The CDR3 loop reads CASTPNGQGELFF. CDR3 nucleotides: TGTGCCAGCACCCCCAATGGACAAGGGGAGCTGTTTTTT.

The J gene is TRBJ1-1, the V gene TRBV27; 9 bases match TRBD1. V lost 6 bases to trimming and J lost 4 bases; unmatched junction nucleotides: 6. CDR1 is MNHEY, CDR2 SMNVEV, per germline (reference sequence). The CDR3 covers 14 residues. CDR3 residues: CASRRDRDGTEAFF. CDR3 coding DNA: TGTGCCAGCAGACGGGACAGGGACGGCACTGAAGCTTTCTTT.

The chain employs TRBV28 and TRBJ1-1, with unresolved D. The CDR3 spans 12 residues. CDR1 is MDHEN, CDR2 SYDVKM, per germline. The V gene lost 4 bases and the J gene lost 1 base, with 4 bases spanning the gap. The CDR3 nucleotides are TGTGCCAGCAGTTCCAGGAACACTGAAGCTTTCTTT. Amino acid sequence: CASSSRNTEAFF.

A single count supports this clone. The rearrangement links TRBV5-1 to TRBJ2-7; the D is unclear. The ends were cut back, 2 bases at V and 0 bases at J, with 6 bases in the middle. The CDR3 is 13 residues long. Germline CDR1 SGHRS, CDR2 YFSETQ. The DNA for the CDR3 is TGCGCCAGCAGCTTACTACCCTCCTACGAGCAGTACTTC. This sequence encodes CASSLLPSYEQYF.

The DNA for the CDR3 is TGTGCCAGCAGCAGTGAGCGCAACACCATATATTTT. Amino acids: CASSSERNTIYF. The chain joins TRBV6-5 to TRBJ1-3; D gene unclear. CDR1 is MNHEY, CDR2 SVGAGI, per germline. Trimming removed 6 bases at V and 7 bases at J, with 10 bases between. The CDR3 runs to 12 residues.

This clone has a single count. The chain couples TRBV6-5 to TRBJ2-4; D perhaps matches TRBD1 (6 bases). CDR1 is MNHEY, CDR2 SVGAGI, per germline. The CDR3 runs 15 residues. Deletions cut 0 bases from V and 5 bases from J, with 11 bases between. The CDR3 region is CASSYSSDRQNIQYF. As DNA, the CDR3 is TGTGCCAGCAGTTACTCTAGCGACAGGCAAAACATTCAGTACTTC.

The rearrangement joins TRBV19 to TRBJ1-4; TRBD1 might be the D (5 bases). Trimming cost V 1 base and J 6 bases, with 12 bases left between them. Germline V CDR1 and CDR2: LNHDA, SQIVND (reference sequence). The CDR3 is made up of 15 amino acids. The CDR3 nucleotides read TGTGCCAGTAGTATAGCAGGCCCGGGGGATGAAAAACTGTTTTTT. Its translation is CASSIAGPGDEKLFF.

The chain couples TRBV5-6 to TRBJ1-2, with unresolved D. Trimming cost V 4 bases and J 2 bases, with 12 bases left between them. This CDR3 is built from 14 residues. The germline gives CDR1 SGHDT, CDR2 YYEEEE. CDR3 nucleotide sequence: TGTGCCAGCAGCCCCGCCCCACAAAACTATGGCTACACCTTC. This translates into CASSPAPQNYGYTF.

This clone was counted once. The chain couples TRBV5-4 to TRBJ2-3; 11 bases are shared with TRBD1. Per germline, CDR1 SGHNT and CDR2 YYREEE (reference sequence). V gave up 3 bases and J gave up 1 base; unmatched junction bases: 4. The CDR3 extends over 16 amino acids. The CDR3 sequence is CASSWGQGEGTDTQYF. The CDR3 DNA follows: TGTGCCAGCAGCTGGGGACAGGGGGAGGGCACAGATACGCAGTATTTT.

The V and J genes are TRBV3-1 (or the pseudogene TRBV3-2) and TRBJ1-6; 7 bases align to TRBD1. J was trimmed by 7 bases and V by 5 bases; bases with no gene match: 8. The CDR3 length is 15 residues. Germline V gene lookup returns CDR1 LGHDT and CDR2 YNNKEL (reference sequence). CDR3 nucleotides: TGTGCCAGCAGCGCGACAGGGACCACAAATTCACCCCTCCACTTT. It encodes CASSATGTTNSPLHF.

CDR3 in amino acids: CASSPGLKSNQPQHF. The CDR3 DNA reads as TGCGCCAGCAGCCCAGGATTGAAGAGCAATCAGCCCCAGCATTTT. This rearrangement joins TRBV5-1 to TRBJ1-5; D remains unclear. The CDR3 is 15 residues long. Germline V lookup: CDR1 SGHRS, CDR2 YFSETQ. V gave up 4 bases and J gave up 1 base, with 12 bases separating them.

The chain carries TRBV10-2 and TRBJ1-1; no reliable D call. In germline, CDR1 is WSHSY, CDR2 SAAADI. Trimming took off 8 bases at V and 2 bases at J, with 9 bases between the two ends. This CDR3 comprises 12 residues. The CDR3 loop reads CASEGSNTEAFF. The CDR3 DNA reads as TGCGCCAGCGAGGGCTCCAACACTGAAGCTTTCTTT.

J is TRBJ1-5 and V is TRBV27; TRBD1 is a possible D gene (6 bases). Trimming took 7 bases from V and 5 from J, leaving 9 bases between them. The CDR3 loop spans 12 amino acids. Germline-derived CDR1 and CDR2 are MNHEY and SMNVEV (reference sequence). The CDR3: CASIRGHQPQHF. CDR3 DNA sequence: TGTGCCAGCATCAGGGGACATCAGCCCCAGCATTTT.

In this sample, this clone turned up once. This chain connects TRBV6-6 to TRBJ2-7; D may be TRBD2 (6 bases). Germline V CDR1 and CDR2: MNHNY, SVGAGI (reference sequence). Trimming pared 7 bases from V and 4 bases from J, leaving 20 bases between. The CDR3 has 15 residues. CDR3 DNA sequence: TGTGCCAGCACTCCCCAAGGCGGGGTAGCATACGAGCAGTACTTC. It encodes CASTPQGGVAYEQYF.

This sequence joins TRBV27 and TRBJ1-5; a weak D match, TRBD1 (5 bases). V shed 3 bases and J shed 6 bases, with 21 bases lying between them. The germline gives CDR1 MNHEY, CDR2 SMNVEV (reference sequence). This CDR3 has 17 amino acids. The CDR3, as DNA: TGTGCCAGCAGTTTTGTGTTTGTTTCGGGGACTGGTCAGCCCCAGCATTTT. Translated, it gives CASSFVFVSGTGQPQHF.

The chain is built from TRBV19 and TRBJ1-2; weak D call: TRBD1 (5 bases). Germline CDR1 LNHDA, CDR2 SQIVND (reference sequence). The CDR3 contains 15 residues. V lost 3 bases to trimming and J lost 4 bases, with 15 bases between them. CDR3 coding DNA: TGTGCCAGTAGTATCGTCCAGACAGCTAGCTATGGCTACACCTTC. It codes for CASSIVQTASYGYTF.

This chain connects TRBV4-2 to TRBJ2-7; 10 bases line up with TRBD2. The J segment lost 0 bases and the V segment lost 1 base, leaving 6 bases of the junction unmatched. The CDR3 covers 17 residues. Per germline, CDR1 LGHNA and CDR2 YNFKEQ. The CDR3 nucleotides read TGTGCCAGCAGCCAAGTTGGTAGCGGGGGGCCCTCCTACGAGCAGTACTTC. Residues: CASSQVGSGGPSYEQYF.

The chain employs TRBV27 and TRBJ2-7, with 8 bases aligning to TRBD2. The V gene's germline CDR1 is MNHEY and CDR2 SMNVEV (reference sequence). The trim removed 5 bases at V and 3 bases at J, leaving 3 bases unmatched. There are 13 residues in the CDR3. The CDR3 bases are TGTGCCAGCAGTCCCGGGACTAGCTACGAGCAGTACTTC. This codes for CASSPGTSYEQYF.

The V call is TRBV6-4, the J call TRBJ1-5, with 7 bases lining up with TRBD1. There are 13 residues in the CDR3. CDR1 is MRHNA, CDR2 SNTAGT, per germline. Losses at the gene ends were 5 bases for V and 4 bases for J; bases not matched to a gene: 2. In DNA, the CDR3 is TGTGCCAGCAGTCAGGGGGAGAATCAGCCCCAGCATTTT. Translating gives CASSQGENQPQHF.

The genes are TRBV6-2 or TRBV6-3 and TRBJ1-2; 10 positions match TRBD1. The CDR3 consists of 15 residues. Germline CDR1 reads MNHEY; CDR2 reads SVGEGT. With V trimmed by 2 bases and J by 3 bases, 3 bases remained unmatched. CDR3 residues: CASSYGGQGHYGYTF. As DNA, the CDR3 is TGTGCCAGCAGTTACGGGGGACAGGGGCACTATGGCTACACCTTC.

This clone has a single count. The chain combines TRBV5-1 with TRBJ1-3; no clear D. V lost 4 bases and J lost 0, with 14 bases in between. The CDR3 consists of 16 residues. Germline values: CDR1 SGHRS, CDR2 YFSETQ. CDR3 sequence reads: CASSQTSGSSGNTIYF. DNA for the CDR3: TGCGCCAGCAGCCAGACTTCCGGCAGCTCTGGAAACACCATATATTTT. Drawing the rest from reference TRBV5-1 and TRBJ1-3, the complete variable domain is KAGVTQTPRYLIKTRGQQVTLSCSPISGHRSVSWYQQTPGQGLQFLFEYFSETQRNKGNFPGRFSGRQFSNSRSEMNVSTLELGDSALYLCASSQTSGSSGNTIYFGEGSWLTVV.

The chain combines TRBV28 with TRBJ1-1; the D is unclear. The CDR3 contains 11 residues. Trimming shortened V by 2 bases and J by 11 bases, and 9 bases separated the two germline ends. CDR1 is MDHEN, CDR2 SYDVKM, per germline. The DNA for the CDR3 is TGTGCCAGCAGTTTAAACTACCAGGCTTTCTTT. Its translation is CASSLNYQAFF.

This clone has a single count. The chain links TRBV19 to TRBJ2-2; D is possibly TRBD2 (6 bases). The CDR3 totals 14 residues. The V and J ends lost 3 bases and 2 bases respectively, with 7 bases between them. Germline CDR1 and CDR2: LNHDA and SQIVND (reference sequence). This chain's CDR3 is CASSMGGNTGELFF. DNA of the CDR3: TGTGCCAGTAGTATGGGGGGAAACACCGGGGAGCTGTTTTTT. The full variable domain, with the rest looked up from reference TRBV19 and TRBJ2-2, is DGGITQSPKYLFRKEGQNVTLSCEQNLNHDAMYWYRQDPGQGLRLIYYSQIVNDFQKGDIAEGYSVSREKKESFPLTVTSAQKNPTAFYLCASSMGGNTGELFFGEGSRLTVL.

The chain employs TRBV7-9 and TRBJ1-5; unclear D gene. With 1 base removed from V and 6 bases from J, the gap between germline ends came to 7 bases. This CDR3 comprises 13 residues. Germline assignment: CDR1 SEHNR and CDR2 FQNEAQ (reference sequence). CDR3 protein: CASSLDSPQPQHF. CDR3 in DNA: TGTGCCAGCAGCTTAGACAGTCCTCAGCCCCAGCATTTT.

This clone showed up just a few times. The chain recombines TRBV19 with TRBJ1-5; tentatively, D is TRBD1 (5 bases). CDR3 length: 14 amino acids. Looked up from germline, CDR1 is LNHDA and CDR2 is SQIVND (reference sequence). V lost 5 bases and J 4 bases, leaving 12 bases between the germline ends. Here the CDR3 reads CASSFDRNNQPQHF. CDR3 nucleotides: TGTGCCAGTAGTTTCGACAGAAATAATCAGCCCCAGCATTTT.

The chain links TRBV27 to TRBJ2-5, with 10 bases matching TRBD2. The CDR3 totals 16 residues. The trim removed 5 bases at V and 9 bases at J, leaving 15 bases unmatched. The germline V gene has CDR1 MNHEY and CDR2 SMNVEV (reference sequence). CDR3 DNA sequence: TGTGCCAGCAGTCGGGCCAGCGGGGGGGGGTTAAGAGCCCAGTACTTC. Translated, it gives CASSRASGGGLRAQYF.

The chain uses TRBV28 and TRBJ2-5; D is possibly TRBD2 (5 bases). CDR1 is MDHEN and CDR2 is SYDVKM in the germline V gene. The CDR3 length is 15 residues. Deletions cut 3 bases from V and 1 base from J, with 12 bases between. CDR3 in amino acids: CASSFTGGPQETQYF. CDR3 in DNA: TGTGCCAGCAGTTTTACTGGCGGGCCCCAAGAGACCCAGTACTTC.

V gene TRBV29-1 combines with J gene TRBJ1-5, with 8 positions matching TRBD1. V was clipped by 0 bases and J by 5 bases; unmatched bases: 6. The CDR3 contains 15 residues. CDR1 and CDR2 (germline): SQVTM, ANQGSEA. In DNA form, the CDR3 reads TGCAGCGTTGAAGAGACAGGGGACCCTGATCAGCCCCAGCATTTT. It yields the protein CSVEETGDPDQPQHF.

The chain recombines TRBV11-3 with TRBJ2-1; D gene ambiguous. V lost 5 bases and J 0 bases, leaving 11 bases between the germline ends. This CDR3 has 15 residues. Germline assignment: CDR1 SGHNT and CDR2 YENEEA. The CDR3 coding sequence is TGTGCCAGCAGCCCACGTACCAGCTCCTACAATGAGCAGTTCTTC. Protein: CASSPRTSSYNEQFF.